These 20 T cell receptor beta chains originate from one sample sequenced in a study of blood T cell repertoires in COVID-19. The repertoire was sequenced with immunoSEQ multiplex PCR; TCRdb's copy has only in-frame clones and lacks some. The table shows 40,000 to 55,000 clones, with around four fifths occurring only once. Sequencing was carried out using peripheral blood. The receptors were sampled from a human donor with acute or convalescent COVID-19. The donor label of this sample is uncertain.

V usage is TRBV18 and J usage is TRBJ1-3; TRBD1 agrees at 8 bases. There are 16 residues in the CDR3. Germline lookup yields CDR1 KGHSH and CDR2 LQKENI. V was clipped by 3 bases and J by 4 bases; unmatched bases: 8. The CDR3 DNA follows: TGTGCCAGCTCACCCGTTGGACAGGGAGCCGGAAACACCATATATTTT. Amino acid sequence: CASSPVGQGAGNTIYF.

The DNA for the CDR3 is TGTGCCAGCCGCCCCACGACGGGAGCTAACTATGGCTACACCTTC. It encodes CASRPTTGANYGYTF. This chain uses TRBV6-5 with TRBJ1-2, with D hard to call. The germline V and J ends were trimmed by 8 bases and 0 bases, with 16 bases remaining between them. This CDR3 spans 15 amino acids. In germline, CDR1 is MNHEY, CDR2 SVGAGI.

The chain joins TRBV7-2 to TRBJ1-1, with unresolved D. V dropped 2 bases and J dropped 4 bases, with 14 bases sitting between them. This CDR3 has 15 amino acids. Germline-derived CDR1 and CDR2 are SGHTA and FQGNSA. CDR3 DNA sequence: TGTGCCAGCAGCTTATTGGCGGGCGTGGGCACTGAAGCTTTCTTT. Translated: CASSLLAGVGTEAFF. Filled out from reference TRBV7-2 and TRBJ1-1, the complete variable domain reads GAGVSQSPSNKVTEKGKDVELRCDPISGHTALYWYRQSLGQGLEFLIYFQGNSAPDKSGLPSDRFSAERTGGSVSTLTIQRTQQEDSAVYLCASSLLAGVGTEAFFGQGTRLTVV.

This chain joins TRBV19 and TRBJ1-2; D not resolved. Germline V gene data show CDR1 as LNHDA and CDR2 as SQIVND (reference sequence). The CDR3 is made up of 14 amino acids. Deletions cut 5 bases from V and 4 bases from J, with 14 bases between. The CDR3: CASSSTAVFYGYTF. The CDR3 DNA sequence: TGTGCCAGTAGTTCGACTGCCGTATTCTATGGCTACACCTTC.

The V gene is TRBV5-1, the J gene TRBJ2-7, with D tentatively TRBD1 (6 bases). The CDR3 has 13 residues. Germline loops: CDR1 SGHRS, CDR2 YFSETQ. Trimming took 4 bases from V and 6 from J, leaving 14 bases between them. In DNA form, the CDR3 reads TGCGCCAGCAGCCCGCGTGAAGGGGGCGAGCAGTACTTC. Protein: CASSPREGGEQYF.

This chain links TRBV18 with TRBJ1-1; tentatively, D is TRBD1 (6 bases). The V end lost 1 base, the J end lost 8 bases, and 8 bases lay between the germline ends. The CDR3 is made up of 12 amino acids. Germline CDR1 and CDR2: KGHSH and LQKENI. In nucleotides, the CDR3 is TGTGCCAGCTCACCACTCGACAGGGAAGCTTTCTTT. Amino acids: CASSPLDREAFF.

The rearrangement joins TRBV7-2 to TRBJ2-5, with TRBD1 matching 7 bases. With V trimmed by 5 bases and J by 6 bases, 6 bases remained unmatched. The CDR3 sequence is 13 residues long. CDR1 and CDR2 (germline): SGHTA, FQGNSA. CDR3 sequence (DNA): TGTGCCAGCAGCGGACAGGCTGAACAGACCCAGTACTTC. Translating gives CASSGQAEQTQYF.

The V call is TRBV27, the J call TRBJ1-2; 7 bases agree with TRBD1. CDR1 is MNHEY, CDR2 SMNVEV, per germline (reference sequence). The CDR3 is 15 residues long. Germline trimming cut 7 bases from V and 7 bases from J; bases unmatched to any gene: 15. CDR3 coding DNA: TGTGCCAGCATGCCGGGGCAGGGGGTCATGAGTGGCTACACCTTC. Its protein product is CASMPGQGVMSGYTF.

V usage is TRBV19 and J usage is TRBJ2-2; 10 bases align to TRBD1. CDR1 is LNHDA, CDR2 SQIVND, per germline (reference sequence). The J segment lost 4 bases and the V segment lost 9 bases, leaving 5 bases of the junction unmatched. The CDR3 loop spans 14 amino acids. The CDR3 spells CASRGQGITGELFF. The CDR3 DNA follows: TGTGCCAGCCGGGGACAGGGGATCACCGGGGAGCTGTTTTTT.

The CDR3 DNA reads as TGTGCCAGCAGCAACAGGACAGCAACTAATGAAAAACTGTTTTTT. Protein product: CASSNRTATNEKLFF. This rearrangement joins TRBV14 to TRBJ1-4; maybe TRBD1 (6 bases). Per the germline V gene, CDR1 is SGHDN and CDR2 is FVKESK. The ends were cut back, 5 bases at V and 0 bases at J, with 10 bases in the middle. The CDR3 runs 15 residues.

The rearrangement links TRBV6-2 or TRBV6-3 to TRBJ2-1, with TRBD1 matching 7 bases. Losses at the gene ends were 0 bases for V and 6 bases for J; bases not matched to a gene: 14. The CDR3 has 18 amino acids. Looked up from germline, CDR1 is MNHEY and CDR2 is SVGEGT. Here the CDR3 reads CASSYSVKGAGARNEQFF. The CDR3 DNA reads TGTGCCAGCAGTTACTCGGTGAAGGGGGCCGGGGCCCGCAATGAGCAGTTCTTC.

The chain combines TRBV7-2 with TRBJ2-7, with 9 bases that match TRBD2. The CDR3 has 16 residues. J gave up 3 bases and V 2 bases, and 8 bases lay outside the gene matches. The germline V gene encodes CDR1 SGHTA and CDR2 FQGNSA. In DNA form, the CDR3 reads TGTGCCAGCAGCTTACCCCGAGCGGGAGGTATCTACGAGCAGTACTTC. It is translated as CASSLPRAGGIYEQYF.

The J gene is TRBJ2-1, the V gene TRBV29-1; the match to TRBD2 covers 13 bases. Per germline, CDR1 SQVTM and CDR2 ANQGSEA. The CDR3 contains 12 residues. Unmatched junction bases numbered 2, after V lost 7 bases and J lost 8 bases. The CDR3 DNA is TGCAGCGCCGGACTAGCGGGAGATGAGCAGTTCTTC. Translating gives CSAGLAGDEQFF.

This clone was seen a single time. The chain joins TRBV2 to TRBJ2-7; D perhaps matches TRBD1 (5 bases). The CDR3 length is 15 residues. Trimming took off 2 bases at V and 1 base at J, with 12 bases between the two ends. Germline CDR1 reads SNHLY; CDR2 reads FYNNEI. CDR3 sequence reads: CASSELGPPSYEQYF. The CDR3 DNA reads TGTGCCAGCAGTGAATTGGGGCCACCATCCTACGAGCAGTACTTC.

The CDR3 is CASTYGLASRNTGELFF. CDR3 sequence (DNA): TGTGCCAGTACGTACGGACTAGCGAGCCGGAACACCGGGGAGCTGTTTTTT. The rearrangement links TRBV19 to TRBJ2-2, with 9 positions matching TRBD2. The CDR3 sequence is 17 residues long. Germline values: CDR1 LNHDA, CDR2 SQIVND (reference sequence). V shed 7 bases, J shed 1 base, and the junction held 10 bases outside the gene matches.

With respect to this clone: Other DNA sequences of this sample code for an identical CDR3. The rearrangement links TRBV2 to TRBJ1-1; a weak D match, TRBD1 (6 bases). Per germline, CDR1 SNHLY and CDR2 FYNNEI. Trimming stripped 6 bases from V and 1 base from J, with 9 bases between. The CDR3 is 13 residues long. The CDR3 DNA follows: TGTGCCAGCAGATTACAGGGGAACACTGAAGCTTTCTTT. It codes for CASRLQGNTEAFF.

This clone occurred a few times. The CDR3 here is CAISEWLYNEQFF. The CDR3, as DNA: TGTGCCATCAGTGAATGGCTCTACAATGAGCAGTTCTTC. This rearrangement joins TRBV10-3 to TRBJ2-1, with unresolved D. V was pared by 3 bases and J by 3 bases, with 6 bases between. In germline, CDR1 is ENHRY, CDR2 SYGVKD. The length of the CDR3 is 13 residues.

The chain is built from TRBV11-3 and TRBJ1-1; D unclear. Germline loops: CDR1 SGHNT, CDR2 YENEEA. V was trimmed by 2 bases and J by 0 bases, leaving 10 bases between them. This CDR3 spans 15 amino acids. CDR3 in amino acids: CASSLISTLNTEAFF. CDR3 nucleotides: TGTGCCAGCAGCTTAATTTCCACACTGAACACTGAAGCTTTCTTT.

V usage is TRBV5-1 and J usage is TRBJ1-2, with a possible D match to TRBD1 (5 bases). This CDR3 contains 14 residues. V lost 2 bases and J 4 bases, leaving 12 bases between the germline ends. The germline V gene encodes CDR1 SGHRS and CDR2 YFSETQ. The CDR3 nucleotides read TGCGCCAGCAGCTTTGATCAGGGAGGCTATGGCTACACCTTC. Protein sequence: CASSFDQGGYGYTF.

The CDR3 loop is CASSEYELRGGNTIYF. The DNA of the CDR3 is TGCGCCAGCAGTGAGTACGAACTCAGGGGTGGAAACACCATATATTTT. The chain uses TRBV10-1 and TRBJ1-3, with D perhaps matching TRBD1 (6 bases). CDR3 length equals 16 residues. Germline CDR1 WNHNN, CDR2 SYGVQD (reference sequence). The V and J ends lost 1 base and 3 bases respectively, with 13 bases between them.